This T cell receptor (beta chain) was identified in a study of blood T cell repertoires in COVID-19. About the research overall: Spain, Italy and the United States supplied samples that represented acute and convalescent COVID-19. The cDNA or gDNA used as material had been derived from T cells, B-cell-depleted T cells, or PBMCs.

This CDR3 comprises 16 residues. Trimming removed 2 bases at V and 1 base at J, with 12 bases between. Germline lookup yields CDR1 MNHEY and CDR2 SMNVEV (reference sequence). As processed by the authors: Nucleated cell number was recorded as an estimate derived from reference gene primer amplification. Assay used: immunoSEQ multiplex PCR; TCRdb lists only in-frame clones, some missing. That table is the source of V, J and clone size, and D and trimming were worked out from the DNA. The sample has more than 100,000 clones, about 90% seen once. The sequencing sample was made of peripheral blood. This chain connects TRBV27 to TRBJ1-5, with D perhaps matching TRBD1 (6 bases). The receptor's source is a human donor in a cohort sampled during active COVID-19. The CDR3 protein is CASSLLGGLSNQPQHF. The DNA of the CDR3 is TGTGCCAGCAGTTTACTCGGGGGGCTAAGCAATCAGCCCCAGCATTTT.